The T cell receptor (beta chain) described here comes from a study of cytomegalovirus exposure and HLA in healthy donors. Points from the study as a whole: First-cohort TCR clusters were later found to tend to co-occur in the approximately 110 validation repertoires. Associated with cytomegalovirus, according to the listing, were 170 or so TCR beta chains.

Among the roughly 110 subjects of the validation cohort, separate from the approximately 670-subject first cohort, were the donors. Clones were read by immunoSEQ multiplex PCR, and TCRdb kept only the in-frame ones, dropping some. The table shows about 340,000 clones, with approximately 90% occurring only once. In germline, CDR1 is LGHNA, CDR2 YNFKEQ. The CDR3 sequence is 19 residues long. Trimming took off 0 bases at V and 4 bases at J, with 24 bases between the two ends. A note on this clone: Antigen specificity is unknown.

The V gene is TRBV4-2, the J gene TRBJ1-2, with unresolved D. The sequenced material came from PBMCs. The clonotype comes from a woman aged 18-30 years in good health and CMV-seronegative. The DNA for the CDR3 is TGTGCCAGCAGCCAAGATCAACCTCTGGTCCGGGTTTCCCCCTATGGCTACACCTTC. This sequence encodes CASSQDQPLVRVSPYGYTF.